This T cell receptor (beta chain) was sequenced for a study of Ad26.COV2.S vaccination and SARS-CoV-2 variants. Clones were sequenced by immunoSEQ multiplex PCR, and TCRdb holds only the in-frame ones, with some missing. In the table there are 200,000 to 250,000 clones, roughly 90% of which are singletons. Treatment described: about 20 received Ad26.COV2.S at low or high dose, single or two shots; about 5 received placebo; per-sample allocation not given. All samples were drawn on day 63, counting from the first vaccine or placebo injection. The sequencing here drew on peripheral blood, taken in a trial of Ad26.COV2.S vaccine versus placebo. The source is a person between 18 and 65 years old who received the Ad26.COV2.S COVID-19 vaccine or a placebo.

The CDR3: CARSLAPSSYEQYF. CDR3 bases: TGTGCCAGAAGCTTGGCCCCGAGCTCCTACGAGCAGTACTTC. The gene calls are TRBV5-3 and TRBJ2-7; D remains unclear. TRBV5-3 is classed as an ORF, of uncertain function. Trimming took 0 bases from V and 0 from J, leaving 7 bases between them. The CDR3 sequence is 14 residues long.